This T cell receptor (beta chain) was sequenced during a study of sequential checkpoint blockade in melanoma. In the study overall: Randomization was 1:1 between first-line nivolumab→ipilimumab and ipilimumab→nivolumab.

Described treatment: randomized to nivolumab then ipilimumab (arm A) or the reverse (arm B). None of the patients previously received DNA-damaging chemotherapy. The length of the CDR3 is 14 residues. CDR1 and CDR2 (germline): LNHDA, SQIVND (reference sequence). The germline V and J ends were trimmed by 6 bases and 0 bases, with 9 bases remaining between them. TCRdb keeps only in-frame clones here, not all; method: immunoSEQ multiplex PCR. The repertoire has under 20,000 clones, approximately 70% of them found once; the top ten carry roughly 22%. The chain uses TRBV19 and TRBJ2-1, with D tentatively TRBD2 (5 bases). This material consisted of CD8+ T cells sorted from blood (inferred from file names), taken from a patient given nivolumab and ipilimumab in sequence. This sequence originates from a human donor with melanoma. This CDR3 reads CASRSGLSYNEQFF. The CDR3, as DNA: TGTGCCAGTAGAAGCGGTCTCTCCTACAATGAGCAGTTCTTC. The entire variable domain, with the rest obtained from reference TRBV19 and TRBJ2-1, is as follows: DGGITQSPKYLFRKEGQNVTLSCEQNLNHDAMYWYRQDPGQGLRLIYYSQIVNDFQKGDIAEGYSVSREKKESFPLTVTSAQKNPTAFYLCASRSGLSYNEQFFGPGTRLTVL.